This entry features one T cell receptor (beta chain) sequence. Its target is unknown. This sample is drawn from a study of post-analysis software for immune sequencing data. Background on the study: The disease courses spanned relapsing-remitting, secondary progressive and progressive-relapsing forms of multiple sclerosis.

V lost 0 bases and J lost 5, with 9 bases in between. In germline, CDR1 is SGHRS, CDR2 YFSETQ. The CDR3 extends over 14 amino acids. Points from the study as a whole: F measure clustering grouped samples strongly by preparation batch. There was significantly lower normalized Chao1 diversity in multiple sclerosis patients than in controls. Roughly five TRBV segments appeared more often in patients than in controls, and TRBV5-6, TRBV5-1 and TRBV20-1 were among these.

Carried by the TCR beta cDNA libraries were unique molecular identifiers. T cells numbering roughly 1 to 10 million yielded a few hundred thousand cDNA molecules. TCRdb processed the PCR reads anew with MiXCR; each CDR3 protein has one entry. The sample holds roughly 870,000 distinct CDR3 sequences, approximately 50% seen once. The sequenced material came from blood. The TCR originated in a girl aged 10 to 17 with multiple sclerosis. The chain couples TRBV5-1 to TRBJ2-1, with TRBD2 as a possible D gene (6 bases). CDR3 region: CASSLGDFNNEQFF. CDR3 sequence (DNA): TGCGCCAGCAGCTTGGGGGACTTCAACAATGAGCAGTTCTTC.